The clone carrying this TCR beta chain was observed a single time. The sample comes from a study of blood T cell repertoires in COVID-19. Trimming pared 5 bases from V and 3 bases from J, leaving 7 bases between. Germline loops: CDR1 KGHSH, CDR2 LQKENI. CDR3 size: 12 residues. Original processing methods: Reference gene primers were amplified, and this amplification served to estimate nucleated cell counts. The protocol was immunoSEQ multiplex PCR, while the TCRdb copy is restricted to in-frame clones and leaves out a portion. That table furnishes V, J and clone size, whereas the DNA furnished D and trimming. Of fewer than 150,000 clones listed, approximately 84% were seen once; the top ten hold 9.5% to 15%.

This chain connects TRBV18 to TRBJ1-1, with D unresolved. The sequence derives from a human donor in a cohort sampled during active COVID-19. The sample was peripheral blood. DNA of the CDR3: TGTGCCAGCTCAGCAGTGTACACTGAAGCTTTCTTT. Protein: CASSAVYTEAFF.